This passage covers 10 T cell receptor beta chains from one sample sequenced in a study of OX40 agonist ivuxolimab in advanced cancers. Sequencing was performed with immunoSEQ multiplex PCR; in TCRdb, only in-frame clones are kept and a portion is missing. The sample lists 60,000 to 70,000 clones, approximately 80% seen once, with 1.2% in the top ten. The sample in question was CD4+ or CD8+ T cells sorted from blood, obtained in a trial of the OX40 agonist ivuxolimab. These receptors all come from an adult with an advanced solid tumor such as melanoma, head and neck, liver or kidney cancer.

The chain carries TRBV4-3 and TRBJ1-6; D unclear. Trimming left V 1 base short and J 5 bases short, with 6 bases between. The CDR3 totals 14 residues. Germline CDR1 LGHNA, CDR2 YSLEER. The CDR3 loop is CASSQVSDNSPLHF. The DNA of the CDR3 is TGCGCCAGCAGCCAAGTCTCAGATAATTCACCCCTCCACTTT.

V usage is TRBV5-6 and J usage is TRBJ1-2, with TRBD1 identical over 10 bases. The V gene end was trimmed by 5 bases and the J gene end by 7 bases; junction bases not matched to a gene: 8. The CDR3 runs to 14 residues. CDR1 is SGHDT and CDR2 is YYEEEE in the germline V gene. The CDR3, as DNA: TGTGCCAGCAGACGGGACAGGGGACTGGGTGGCTACACCTTC. This codes for CASRRDRGLGGYTF.

This clone was detected only a few times. The genes are TRBV30 and TRBJ1-1, with no clear D. The length of the CDR3 is 12 residues. CDR1 GTSNPN and CDR2 SVGIG come from the germline V gene (reference sequence). The V gene lost 5 bases and the J gene lost 1 base, with 8 bases spanning the gap. CDR3 protein: CAWGDGNTEAFF. CDR3 sequence (DNA): TGTGCCTGGGGTGACGGGAACACTGAAGCTTTCTTT.

This clone was seen more than once but under ten times. V and J are TRBV7-9 and TRBJ1-1; no clear D gene. This CDR3 has 12 residues. The germline V gene has CDR1 SEHNR and CDR2 FQNEAQ (reference sequence). The ends were cut back, 3 bases at V and 4 bases at J, with 6 bases in the middle. The CDR3 region is CASSFGPTEAFF. The CDR3 DNA reads as TGTGCCAGCAGCTTTGGCCCCACTGAAGCTTTCTTT.

The V gene is TRBV10-3, the J gene TRBJ1-5; 11 bases agree with TRBD1. Germline-derived CDR1 and CDR2 are ENHRY and SYGVKD. V lost 4 bases to trimming and J lost 7 bases; unmatched junction nucleotides: 3. The CDR3 runs 14 residues. CDR3 DNA sequence: TGTGCCATCAGTGGGGGACAGGGGGGACAGCCCCAGCATTTT. The encoded protein is CAISGGQGGQPQHF.

V is TRBV6-1 and J is TRBJ2-3, with 10 nucleotides matching TRBD1. The CDR3 has 14 residues. Losses at the gene ends were 6 bases for V and 3 bases for J; bases not matched to a gene: 3. The germline V gene encodes CDR1 MNHNS and CDR2 SASEGT. The CDR3: CASRKGQGTDTQYF. CDR3 bases: TGTGCCAGCAGGAAGGGACAGGGGACAGATACGCAGTATTTT.

The CDR3 reads CASSRAGESEQYF. The DNA of the CDR3 is TGTGCCAGCAGTCGTGCAGGGGAGAGCGAGCAGTACTTC. J is TRBJ2-7 and V is TRBV6-1, with TRBD1 as a possible D gene (6 bases). This CDR3 comprises 13 residues. V gave up 5 bases and J gave up 6 bases, with 14 bases separating them. In germline, CDR1 is MNHNS, CDR2 SASEGT.

This chain connects TRBV6-5 to TRBJ1-1; 10 bases match TRBD1. This CDR3 is 15 amino acids long. V gave up 2 bases and J gave up 5 bases; unmatched junction bases: 5. Germline lookup yields CDR1 MNHEY and CDR2 SVGAGI. This CDR3 is CASSYDRGLVTEAFF. The CDR3 coding sequence is TGTGCCAGCAGTTACGACAGGGGGCTAGTAACTGAAGCTTTCTTT.

V usage is TRBV2 and J usage is TRBJ1-5; no firm D call. The V end lost 5 bases, the J end lost 6 bases, and 17 bases lay between the germline ends. The CDR3 loop spans 15 amino acids. Germline lookup yields CDR1 SNHLY and CDR2 FYNNEI. CDR3 amino acids: CASSSGGTRSQPQHF. CDR3 DNA sequence: TGTGCCAGCAGTTCTGGAGGCACACGGAGTCAGCCCCAGCATTTT.

The chain joins TRBV5-6 to TRBJ2-1, with D perhaps assigned TRBD1 or TRBD2 (5 bases each). V was clipped by 3 bases and J by 5 bases, with 15 bases between them. There are 15 residues in the CDR3. Germline V lookup: CDR1 SGHDT, CDR2 YYEEEE. The CDR3 spells CASSSPGQLNNEQFF. CDR3 sequence (DNA): TGTGCCAGCAGCTCCCCGGGGCAGCTTAACAATGAGCAGTTCTTC.